This T cell receptor beta chain derives from a study of CD8 T cells in ankylosing spondylitis (dated by TCRdb to the late 2010s). Context from the whole study: The study profiled T cell receptor beta repertoires in healthy donors and ankylosing spondylitis patients to find disease-linked TCR variants. The full study cohort was made up of about two dozen ankylosing spondylitis patients and 108 healthy donors. Peripheral blood samples were taken, and synovial fluid was additionally collected from ankylosing spondylitis patients.

What the work shows at the level of the full study, not this receptor alone: A TCR beta motif of fewer than 10 highly homologous amino acid variants appeared characteristic of blood from ankylosing spondylitis patients. Some TCR beta motif variants had previously been reported in synovial fluid and blood of reactive arthritis patients, which suggested common disease-initiation mechanisms. A CD8+ phenotype was shown by the disease-linked clones, which were found at relatively low frequencies in peripheral blood. The disease-linked clones were reported as significantly enriched in matched synovial fluid samples from ankylosing spondylitis patients.

The germline V gene (reference sequence) sets CDR1 to DFQATT and CDR2 to SNEGSKA. The CDR3 measures 14 amino acids from cysteine to phenylalanine. Just the 42-base CDR3 DNA is kept, in frame starting at base 1. Reads for this sample came from an Illumina HiSeq 2500. Quantitative 5'-RACE with molecular barcodes was used to prepare TCR beta libraries. The paper's data handling went like this. Disease-linked TCR variants were identified with a new computational method built on a probabilistic model of VDJ rearrangement. The public reads were quality trimmed at Q25 with fastp and then assembled into clones with MiXCR by TCRdb, keeping productive beta chains. When rows share a CDR3 protein, they turn into one entry using the most common DNA and genes. The V and J calls and clone size come from TCRdb's table, not from the authors' own analysis. In this sample the table shows 700,000 to 850,000 distinct CDR3 sequences, roughly 12% of which occur a single time. The ten largest account for about 0.5% of the sample.

With respect to this clonotype: Its antigen is still unknown. No base-level quality is on record; no much larger clone is a single base apart.

The TCR sequence derives from a male donor with ankylosing spondylitis. Here the chain combines TRBV20-1 and TRBJ2-3; the D gene identity is not certain. The sequenced sample was blood, either unsorted or a sorted T cell fraction (not recorded which). In nucleotide form, the sequence is TGCACCAGCGTGTCTCCAACCCACACAGATACGCAGTATTTT. Translated, it gives CTSVSPTHTDTQYF.